These 14 T cell receptor beta chains were sequenced from one sample in a study of cytomegalovirus exposure and HLA in healthy donors. In the PCR, 60 Vbeta and 13 Jbeta primers were used. Data came from immunoSEQ multiplex PCR; TCRdb stores just in-frame clones and leaves some out. This listing includes about 83,000 clones. The sample comprised PBMCs. These receptors came from a man younger than 35 in good health and CMV-seropositive.

This chain links TRBV6-1 with TRBJ2-7; D gene uncertain. CDR3 length: 14 amino acids. Germline V CDR1 and CDR2: MNHNS, SASEGT. V lost 3 bases and J lost 2, with 11 bases in between. For the CDR3, the DNA is TGTGCCAGCAGTGACGACCCGGGTCCCTACGAGCAGTACTTC. Translation gives CASSDDPGPYEQYF.

CDR3 nucleotide sequence: TGTGCCAGCAGCGTAGTGATCGGGGGGCCCTACAATGAGCAGTTCTTC. Translating gives CASSVVIGGPYNEQFF. This chain uses TRBV9 with TRBJ2-1; D possibly corresponds to TRBD2 (7 bases). The V end was cut by 0 bases, the J end by 2 bases, with 12 bases between. The CDR3 sequence is 16 residues long. Germline CDR1 is SGDLS and CDR2 is YYNGEE.

The J gene is TRBJ2-5, the V gene TRBV5-1; TRBD1 aligns across 7 bases. The CDR3 loop spans 14 amino acids. Germline lookup yields CDR1 SGHRS and CDR2 YFSETQ. J gave up 6 bases and V 6 bases, and 11 bases lay outside the gene matches. The CDR3 is CASTPEGGRKTQYF. The CDR3 region has the DNA TGCGCCAGCACCCCGGAAGGGGGCAGGAAGACCCAGTACTTC.

The chain couples TRBV9 to TRBJ2-3, with 8 bases fitting TRBD1. V dropped 0 bases and J dropped 4; count of bases not matched to a gene: 4. Germline-derived CDR1 and CDR2 are SGDLS and YYNGEE. CDR3 length: 15 residues. The CDR3 sequence is CASSVEAGGADTQYF. For the CDR3, the DNA is TGTGCCAGCAGCGTAGAGGCAGGGGGCGCAGATACGCAGTATTTT.

The CDR3 nucleotides read TGTGCCTGGAGTGTCAGGGCCACCTACGAGCAGTACTTC. This codes for CAWSVRATYEQYF. The chain uses TRBV30 and TRBJ2-7; D may be TRBD1 (5 bases). CDR3 length equals 13 residues. Per the germline V gene, CDR1 is GTSNPN and CDR2 is SVGIG (reference sequence). Trimming removed 0 bases at V and 2 bases at J, with 8 bases between.

The V and J genes are TRBV2 and TRBJ2-2, with D unresolved. The ends were cut back, 0 bases at V and 6 bases at J, with 8 bases in the middle. The CDR3 covers 14 residues. The germline V gene has CDR1 SNHLY and CDR2 FYNNEI. Written as DNA, the CDR3 is TGTGCCAGCAGTGAAGCGCGAGGATCCGGGGAGCTGTTTTTT. Translating it yields CASSEARGSGELFF.

This chain joins TRBV6-5 and TRBJ2-7; TRBD1 matches at 7 bases. Germline lookup yields CDR1 MNHEY and CDR2 SVGAGI. The CDR3 extends over 15 amino acids. The trim removed 5 bases at V and 2 bases at J, leaving 9 bases unmatched. The CDR3 DNA reads as TGTGCCAGCAGTAGCCGGGACAGCCGAACCTACGAGCAGTACTTC. Translating gives CASSSRDSRTYEQYF.

The V call is TRBV28, the J call TRBJ2-1, with D maybe TRBD2 (5 bases). The length of the CDR3 is 14 residues. The V end was cut by 6 bases, the J end by 1 base, with 10 bases between. In germline, CDR1 is MDHEN, CDR2 SYDVKM. For the CDR3, the DNA is TGTGCCAGCAGGGGGAGCTCGTCCTACAATGAGCAGTTCTTC. This gives the protein CASRGSSSYNEQFF.

V is TRBV4-1 and J is TRBJ1-4; D gene unclear. V was shortened by 5 bases and J by 0 bases, with 10 bases between the two germline ends. Per the germline V gene, CDR1 is MGHRA and CDR2 is YSYEKL. The CDR3 is 15 amino acids. The CDR3, as DNA: TGCGCCAGCAGCGGTAGAGAGGCAACTAATGAAAAACTGTTTTTT. It encodes CASSGREATNEKLFF.

The V call is TRBV4-1, the J call TRBJ2-5; the match to TRBD1 covers 10 bases. CDR1 and CDR2 (germline): MGHRA, YSYEKL. Trimming cost V 4 bases and J 3 bases; bases outside gene matches: 5. The CDR3 totals 15 residues. CDR3 DNA: TGCGCCAGCAGCCGCCCCGGGACAGGGGAAGAGACCCAGTACTTC. It yields the protein CASSRPGTGEETQYF.

This chain connects TRBV6-5 to TRBJ2-7; maybe TRBD2 (5 bases). V gave up 10 bases and J gave up 0 bases, with 13 bases separating them. CDR3 length: 13 residues. The V gene's germline CDR1 is MNHEY and CDR2 SVGAGI. The CDR3 DNA sequence: TGTGCCACCTTCCGGGCGGGCTCCTACGAGCAGTACTTC. Translating it yields CATFRAGSYEQYF.

The rearrangement joins TRBV14 to TRBJ2-7; possible D gene TRBD1, 5 bases. The CDR3 sequence is 18 residues long. Trimming cost V 0 bases and J 2 bases, with 20 bases left between them. Germline CDR1 SGHDN, CDR2 FVKESK. CDR3 coding DNA: TGTGCCAGCAGCCAAGATTTGACAGCAAAATATTACACCTACGAGCAGTACTTC. Translation gives CASSQDLTAKYYTYEQYF.

The chain joins TRBV27 to TRBJ2-3; weak D call: TRBD2 (6 bases). V was shortened by 7 bases and J by 1 base, with 18 bases between the two germline ends. Germline loops: CDR1 MNHEY, CDR2 SMNVEV (reference sequence). CDR3 length equals 16 residues. The CDR3 here is CASTNPGGSGTDTQYF. In DNA form, the CDR3 reads TGTGCCAGCACCAACCCAGGAGGGTCGGGCACAGATACGCAGTATTTT.

The rearrangement links TRBV15 to TRBJ2-1, with a weak D call TRBD2 (5 bases). Trimming took 0 bases from V and 7 from J, leaving 13 bases between them. Germline CDR1 and CDR2: LNHNV and YYDKDF (reference sequence). The length of the CDR3 is 15 residues. CDR3 in DNA: TGTGCCACCAGCAGAGATCGGGGTTTCCGGAATGAGCAGTTCTTC. Its protein is CATSRDRGFRNEQFF.